The source of this T cell receptor beta chain is a study of cytomegalovirus exposure and HLA in healthy donors. The protocol was immunoSEQ multiplex PCR, while the TCRdb copy is restricted to in-frame clones and leaves out a portion. This table holds some 71,000 clones, about 95% found once. This TCR was recovered from a woman between 18 and 29 years old in good health and CMV-seronegative. Sequences were obtained from PBMCs.

The CDR3 bases are TGTGCCAGCAGCTTAGCGGTGGGGGCAGACTCCTACGAGCAGTACTTC. It yields the protein CASSLAVGADSYEQYF. The chain joins TRBV7-6 to TRBJ2-7; possible D gene TRBD1, 6 bases. The CDR3 has 16 residues. Looked up from germline, CDR1 is SGHVS and CDR2 is FNYEAQ. Trimming took 0 bases from V and 0 from J, leaving 12 bases between them.